Listed below are T cell receptor beta chains from one sample, sequenced in a study of T cell changes during pregnancy in multiple sclerosis. Some clones are missing from TCRdb's copy, which holds only in-frame ones; the method was immunoSEQ multiplex PCR. The sample lists 45,000 to 55,000 clones; around 92% were seen once. This material consisted of CD4+ T cells from peripheral blood mononuclear cells, taken after pregnancy. The receptors were gathered from a female donor in good health, enrolled as a control in a pregnancy study. Each CDR3 is given with its conserved first and last residue. A D gene is named only where the DNA matches it firmly. Where a row states a size, it is once, few, many or the class of an expanded clone; other rows omit it.

J gene: TRBJ2-7
clone size: .
V gene: TRBV18
D gene: TRBD2
CDR3 DNA: TGTGCCAGCTCACCAGTAGCGGGGGGTACCGAGCAGTACTTC
CDR3 protein: CASSPVAGGTEQYF

J gene: TRBJ2-3
clone size: .
V gene: TRBV4-2
D gene: TRBD2
CDR3 DNA: TGTGCCAGCAGCCAAGGACTAGCGGGGGACACAGATACGCAGTATTTT
CDR3 protein: CASSQGLAGDTDTQYF

J gene: TRBJ2-7
clone size: .
V gene: TRBV13
D gene: .
CDR3 DNA: TGTGCCAGCAGCTTCACGGGACTCCGGATCGACGAGCAGTACTTC
CDR3 protein: CASSFTGLRIDEQYF

J gene: TRBJ1-4
clone size: .
V gene: TRBV28
D gene: .
CDR3 DNA: TGTGCCAGCACAGGAGGTCCGGCCTCAACTAATGAAAAACTGTTTTTT
CDR3 protein: CASTGGPASTNEKLFF

J gene: TRBJ2-2
clone size: once
V gene: TRBV9
D gene: TRBD1
CDR3 DNA: TGTGCCAGCAGCGTAGCCTTTACAGGGGGCACAAACACCGGGGAGCTGTTTTTT
CDR3 protein: CASSVAFTGGTNTGELFF

J gene: TRBJ1-1
clone size: .
V gene: TRBV18
D gene: .
CDR3 DNA: TGTGCCAGCTCACTAGGGGCCAACACTGAAGCTTTCTTT
CDR3 protein: CASSLGANTEAFF

J gene: TRBJ1-3
clone size: .
V gene: TRBV6-6
D gene: .
CDR3 DNA: TGTGCCAGCAGGCCAATCAGCTCTGGAAACACCATATATTTT
CDR3 protein: CASRPISSGNTIYF

J gene: TRBJ1-2
clone size: .
V gene: TRBV30
D gene: .
CDR3 DNA: TGTGCCTGGAACCAGGGAAACTATGGCTACACCTTC
CDR3 protein: CAWNQGNYGYTF

J gene: TRBJ2-3
clone size: .
V gene: TRBV5-1
D gene: TRBD2
CDR3 DNA: TGCGCCAGTACTAGCGGGGGGGGAGATACGCAGTATTTT
CDR3 protein: CASTSGGGDTQYF

J gene: TRBJ2-7
clone size: .
V gene: TRBV10-3
D gene: .
CDR3 DNA: TGTGCCATCAGTGAATGGAGTGGGCAGTACTTC
CDR3 protein: CAISEWSGQYF

J gene: TRBJ1-5
clone size: once
V gene: TRBV30
D gene: TRBD1
CDR3 DNA: TGTGCCTGGACCCCATCCGACAGGGTCAATCAGCCCCAGCATTTT
CDR3 protein: CAWTPSDRVNQPQHF